The 25 T cell receptor beta chains in this list originate from one sample, sequenced in a study of radiotherapy plus CTLA-4 blockade in lung cancer (dated by TCRdb to the late 2010s). Library preparation was by the immunoSEQ multiplex PCR assay. TCRdb retrieved this table from immuneACCESS and kept in-frame rearrangements only. Not all clones are present; in checked studies, unresolved V genes account for under half, and no reason is known for the remainder. Across this sample there are about 72,000 clones, with roughly three quarters seen only once. The ten largest clones capture under 9% of the sample. The specimen was peripheral blood, collected from a patient treated with radiotherapy plus ipilimumab. These receptors were obtained from a human donor with non-small cell lung cancer who had a complete response to radiotherapy plus ipilimumab.

The chain couples TRBV27 to TRBJ2-6; 8 nucleotides align to TRBD1. The CDR3 sequence is 18 residues long. V shed 6 bases and J 4 bases; nucleotides not matched to a gene: 14. Looked up from germline, CDR1 is MNHEY and CDR2 is SMNVEV (reference sequence). This chain's CDR3 is CASRDRVGGSGGANVLTF. CDR3 nucleotides: TGTGCCAGCAGGGACAGGGTTGGGGGCTCGGGCGGGGCCAACGTCCTGACTTTC. The complete variable domain, with remaining parts taken from reference TRBV27 and TRBJ2-6, reads EAQVTQNPRYLITVTGKKLTVTCSQNMNHEYMSWYRQDPGLGLRQIYYSMNVEVTDKGDVPEGYKVSRKEKRNFPLILESPSPNQTSLYFCASRDRVGGSGGANVLTFGAGSRLTVL.

This clone was recorded a few times. The germline gene is not matched at one end of the junction; a read error may be the cause. This chain connects TRBV7-7 to TRBJ2-1; TRBD2 matches 7 bases. This CDR3 has 14 residues. The germline V gene encodes CDR1 SSHAT and CDR2 FNYEAQ (reference sequence). The CDR3: CASSLGVAGNEQFF. For the CDR3, the DNA is TGTGCTAGCAGCTTAGGAGTAGCGGGCAATGAGCAGTTCTTC.

The rearrangement uses TRBV7-2 and TRBJ2-7, with 9 bases fitting TRBD1. CDR1 and CDR2 (germline): SGHTA, FQGNSA. V gave up 6 bases and J gave up 0 bases; unmatched junction bases: 6. The CDR3 sequence is 15 residues long. The CDR3 DNA reads as TGTGCCAGCAGAAGGGACAGGGCGGGCTCCTACGAGCAGTACTTC. Its translation: CASRRDRAGSYEQYF. The entire variable domain, with the rest obtained from reference TRBV7-2 and TRBJ2-7, is as follows: GAGVSQSPSNKVTEKGKDVELRCDPISGHTALYWYRQSLGQGLEFLIYFQGNSAPDKSGLPSDRFSAERTGGSVSTLTIQRTQQEDSAVYLCASRRDRAGSYEQYFGPGTRLTVT.

V gene TRBV19 combines with J gene TRBJ2-5; perhaps TRBD2 as D (6 bases). The CDR3 extends over 16 amino acids. Germline CDR1 LNHDA, CDR2 SQIVND (reference sequence). Trimming cost V 7 bases and J 5 bases, with 23 bases left between them. CDR3 nucleotides: TGTGCCAGTACGAAGGGCAGTTTAACGGAGGGGGAGACCCAGTACTTC. Its protein product is CASTKGSLTEGETQYF.

The V gene is TRBV4-3, the J gene TRBJ2-1; 13 nucleotides agree with TRBD2. Trimming at V came to 4 bases and at J to 7 bases, leaving 10 bases not matched to a gene. Germline CDR1 and CDR2: LGHNA and YSLEER. The CDR3 has 17 residues. This chain's CDR3 is CASSLGTSGTPGNEQFF. CDR3 sequence (DNA): TGCGCCAGCAGCCTCGGGACTAGCGGGACCCCTGGGAATGAGCAGTTCTTC.

The chain carries TRBV18 and TRBJ2-1, with D possibly being TRBD1 or TRBD2 (7 bases each). The CDR3 has 15 amino acids. V was pared by 3 bases and J by 5 bases, with 14 bases between. Germline assignment: CDR1 KGHSH and CDR2 LQKENI. The CDR3: CASSPVAGGDNEQFF. In DNA form, the CDR3 reads TGTGCCAGCTCACCTGTAGCAGGGGGGGACAATGAGCAGTTCTTC.

The chain uses TRBV9 and TRBJ2-3; TRBD2 aligns across 8 bases. This CDR3 is built from 16 residues. J lost 3 bases, V lost 0 bases, and 6 bases had no gene match. Germline V gene sequence: CDR1 SGDLS, CDR2 YYNGEE. Here the CDR3 DNA reads TGTGCCAGCAGCGTAGAGCCGGGGGGGCCGACAGATACGCAGTATTTT. It translates to CASSVEPGGPTDTQYF.

The rearrangement joins TRBV4-3 to TRBJ1-2; D gene uncertain. The CDR3 is made up of 14 amino acids. Germline V gene sequence: CDR1 LGHNA, CDR2 YSLEER. Trimming took 1 base from V and 0 from J, leaving 6 bases between them. CDR3 in amino acids: CASSQGGTNYGYTF. In nucleotides, the CDR3 is TGCGCCAGCAGCCAAGGAGGGACTAACTATGGCTACACCTTC.

The chain carries TRBV19 and TRBJ1-5; no definite D call. V gave up 8 bases and J gave up 4 bases, with 12 bases separating them. The CDR3 loop spans 13 amino acids. Germline values: CDR1 LNHDA, CDR2 SQIVND (reference sequence). The CDR3 DNA sequence: TGTGCCAGTCAAAGAGCAACTAATCAGCCCCAGCATTTT. Translating gives CASQRATNQPQHF.

The V and J genes are TRBV5-5 and TRBJ1-2, with 8 nucleotides matching TRBD1. Per the germline V gene, CDR1 is SGHKS and CDR2 is YYEKEE (reference sequence). This CDR3 is 15 amino acids long. Unmatched junction bases numbered 6, after V lost 3 bases and J lost 2 bases. CDR3 protein: CASSWTGQPNYGYTF. The CDR3, as DNA: TGTGCCAGCAGCTGGACAGGGCAGCCCAACTATGGCTACACCTTC.

The rearrangement joins TRBV4-3 to TRBJ1-5; no clear D gene. With 0 bases removed from V and 1 base from J, the gap between germline ends came to 4 bases. The CDR3 totals 14 residues. Per the germline V gene, CDR1 is LGHNA and CDR2 is YSLEER. CDR3 region: CASSQEGSNQPQHF. The CDR3 DNA sequence: TGCGCCAGCAGCCAAGAGGGGAGCAATCAGCCCCAGCATTTT.

This clone was recorded a few times. This rearrangement joins TRBV11-2 to TRBJ2-3; 7 bases are a match to TRBD1. The V segment lost 0 bases and the J segment 6 bases; nucleotides outside the gene matches: 6. Germline-derived CDR1 and CDR2 are SGHAT and FQNNGV. The length of the CDR3 is 15 residues. CDR3 DNA: TGTGCCAGCAGCTTAGATCGTGTCAGGGGGGATACGCAGTATTTT. Protein sequence: CASSLDRVRGDTQYF.

CDR3 protein: CASSYLQGVGEKLFF. In DNA form, the CDR3 reads TGTGCCAGCAGCTACCTCCAGGGGGTAGGGGAAAAACTGTTTTTT. V and J are TRBV7-9 and TRBJ1-4; 7 bases match TRBD1. With V trimmed by 4 bases and J by 8 bases, 10 bases remained unmatched. The germline V gene encodes CDR1 SEHNR and CDR2 FQNEAQ (reference sequence). The length of the CDR3 is 15 residues.

The chain is built from TRBV7-2 and TRBJ2-7; the match to TRBD1 covers 7 bases. J was trimmed by 1 base and V by 4 bases; bases with no gene match: 4. Germline assignment: CDR1 SGHTA and CDR2 FQGNSA. The CDR3 totals 14 residues. The CDR3: CASSYQGDSYEQYF. The CDR3 region has the DNA TGTGCCAGCAGCTATCAGGGGGATTCCTACGAGCAGTACTTC.

V gene TRBV28 combines with J gene TRBJ1-1; D not certain. CDR1 and CDR2 from the germline V gene are MDHEN and SYDVKM. The V and J ends lost 4 bases and 10 bases respectively, with 10 bases between them. CDR3 length: 11 amino acids. The CDR3 reads CASSSDLGAFF. The CDR3 DNA sequence: TGTGCCAGCAGTTCGGACCTGGGAGCTTTCTTT.

The chain couples TRBV18 to TRBJ1-2; tentatively, D is TRBD1 (5 bases). This CDR3 has 12 amino acids. Trimming pared 4 bases from V and 2 bases from J, leaving 5 bases between. CDR1 and CDR2 (germline): KGHSH, LQKENI. The CDR3 DNA follows: TGTGCCAGCTCACAGGGGAACTATGGCTACACCTTC. Translating gives CASSQGNYGYTF.

V usage is TRBV27 and J usage is TRBJ2-1, with 9 bases identical to TRBD1. Trimming cost V 4 bases and J 8 bases; bases outside gene matches: 9. Germline V gene data show CDR1 as MNHEY and CDR2 as SMNVEV (reference sequence). CDR3 length: 15 amino acids. The DNA for the CDR3 is TGTGCCAGCAGTTACCCGGGACAGGGTCTCGATGAGCAGTTCTTC. This gives the protein CASSYPGQGLDEQFF.

The chain has TRBV9 and TRBJ2-3, with 8 bases identical to TRBD2. Unmatched junction bases numbered 11, after V lost 7 bases and J lost 4 bases. The CDR3 length is 15 residues. Germline assignment: CDR1 SGDLS and CDR2 YYNGEE. CDR3 region: CASSNSLAGADTQYF. The CDR3 region has the DNA TGTGCCAGCTCCAACTCGCTAGCGGGCGCAGATACGCAGTATTTT.

The chain combines TRBV5-4 with TRBJ2-6; TRBD1 agrees at 8 bases. After removal of 4 bases from V and 0 bases from J, the junction contained 9 bases not matched to a gene. The V gene's germline CDR1 is SGHNT and CDR2 YYREEE (reference sequence). The CDR3 is 18 residues long. The CDR3 reads CASSLRDRIISGANVLTF. DNA for the CDR3: TGTGCCAGCAGCCTCCGGGACAGGATAATCTCTGGGGCCAACGTCCTGACTTTC.

The chain has TRBV19 and TRBJ2-1, with 13 bases identical to TRBD2. With 6 bases clipped from V and 7 bases from J, the junction kept 3 bases outside the gene matches. CDR1 is LNHDA and CDR2 is SQIVND in the germline V gene (reference sequence). This CDR3 region has 14 residues. This chain's CDR3 is CASSRTSGRNEQFF. Here the CDR3 DNA reads TGTGCCAGTAGCCGGACTAGCGGGAGAAATGAGCAGTTCTTC.

V gene TRBV9 combines with J gene TRBJ2-5; TRBD1 is a possible D gene (6 bases). The germline V gene has CDR1 SGDLS and CDR2 YYNGEE. The CDR3 sequence is 15 residues long. V was clipped by 4 bases and J by 9 bases, with 22 bases between them. CDR3 nucleotide sequence: TGTGCCAGCAGCCCCCGACAGGACCCTGGGGTGGCCCAGTACTTC. This gives the protein CASSPRQDPGVAQYF.

This chain uses TRBV5-1 with TRBJ1-5; a possible D gene is TRBD1 (5 bases). Trimming shortened V by 1 base and J by 7 bases, and 9 bases separated the two germline ends. Germline CDR1 SGHRS, CDR2 YFSETQ. The CDR3 spans 13 residues. CDR3 DNA sequence: TGCGCCAGCAGCTTGTATCAGGGCCAGCCCCAGCATTTT. Translation gives CASSLYQGQPQHF.

The chain joins TRBV7-2 to TRBJ1-4; D is ambiguous. CDR1 and CDR2 (germline): SGHTA, FQGNSA. The CDR3 length is 13 residues. Trimming took off 0 bases at V and 5 bases at J, with 4 bases between the two ends. CDR3 residues: CASSLALNEKLFF. As DNA, the CDR3 is TGTGCCAGCAGCTTAGCCCTAAATGAAAAACTGTTTTTT.

This chain connects TRBV7-8 to TRBJ2-1, with a weak D call TRBD2 (5 bases). CDR1 and CDR2 (germline): SGHVS, FQNEAQ. The CDR3 extends over 12 amino acids. V was shortened by 5 bases and J by 11 bases, with 13 bases between the two germline ends. The CDR3 spells CASSPSGSQQFF. CDR3 in DNA: TGTGCCAGCAGCCCCTCGGGGAGTCAGCAGTTCTTC.

This chain uses TRBV6-5 with TRBJ2-7, with 7 bases fitting TRBD2. The CDR3 runs to 14 residues. Germline V CDR1 and CDR2: MNHEY, SVGAGI. V shed 3 bases, J shed 4 bases, and the junction held 6 bases outside the gene matches. CDR3 region: CASSYGGGFYEQYF. Written as DNA, the CDR3 is TGTGCCAGCAGTTATGGGGGGGGATTTTACGAGCAGTACTTC.